These T cell receptor beta chains were read from a single sample in a study of response to subunit inactivated influenza vaccine. In TCRdb, the RT-PCR reads were re-called with MiXCR into one record per CDR3 protein. The sample has about 520,000 distinct CDR3 sequences, approximately 11% seen once. The sample was PBMCs from blood, taken roughly 48 days after vaccination. These receptors were collected from a man between 45 and 60 years old who received an inactivated influenza vaccine. CDR3s include the opening cysteine and the closing phenylalanine or tryptophan. Size is omitted from some rows. Given values are once, few, many or a class for expanded clones.

v_gene: TRBV4-1
abundance: -
CDR3aa: CASSQDRQGGNTEAFF

v_gene: TRBV6-1
abundance: few
CDR3aa: CASSPGTSGLYEQYF

v_gene: TRBV6-1
abundance: -
CDR3aa: CASRAYGQGSYEQYF

v_gene: TRBV7-2
abundance: few
CDR3aa: CASSPRGGDQPQHF

v_gene: TRBV27
abundance: -
CDR3aa: CASSARGNSNQPQHF

v_gene: TRBV4-2
abundance: -
CDR3aa: CASSHVLGDGTGELFF

v_gene: TRBV7-9
abundance: -
CDR3aa: CASSPMGQGKNIQYF

v_gene: TRBV28
abundance: -
CDR3aa: CASSLSDRGYGYTF

v_gene: TRBV18
abundance: -
CDR3aa: CASSPAGSGSSNNEQFF

v_gene: TRBV9
abundance: -
CDR3aa: CASSVVGRGTGELFF

v_gene: TRBV20-1
abundance: -
CDR3aa: CSARDWAWGGDTQYF

v_gene: TRBV5-1
abundance: -
CDR3aa: CASSLSSGLNYEQYF

v_gene: TRBV29-1
abundance: many
CDR3aa: CSVGGNLAKNIQYF

v_gene: TRBV5-5
abundance: few
CDR3aa: CASSAGTGGWDNQPQHF

v_gene: TRBV5-1
abundance: few
CDR3aa: CASSLERQGETQYF

v_gene: TRBV7-9
abundance: few
CDR3aa: CASSTDTEAFF

v_gene: TRBV29-1
abundance: many
CDR3aa: CSVEDRGGGLNLGQETQYF

v_gene: TRBV25-1
abundance: -
CDR3aa: CASKPQEQLYEQYF

v_gene: TRBV7-2
abundance: few
CDR3aa: CASSLATGSEQYF

v_gene: TRBV6-2/TRBV6-3
abundance: few
CDR3aa: CASSSPLAGHYEQYF

v_gene: TRBV12-3/TRBV12-4
abundance: few
CDR3aa: CASSQLGFGYTF

v_gene: TRBV29-1
abundance: many
CDR3aa: CSVGDNEKLFF

v_gene: TRBV9
abundance: -
CDR3aa: CASSVAGTSPYEQYF

v_gene: TRBV20-1
abundance: few
CDR3aa: CSAVNNRVGETQYF

v_gene: TRBV7-9
abundance: many
CDR3aa: CASSSTRASGSNEQFF

v_gene: TRBV12-2
abundance: once
CDR3aa: CASRFLAGVINEQFF

v_gene: TRBV5-4
abundance: many
CDR3aa: CASSWWAGGSGANVLTF

v_gene: TRBV5-1
abundance: -
CDR3aa: CASSSPGNEQFF

v_gene: TRBV29-1
abundance: few
CDR3aa: CSVAGTSGYNEQFF

v_gene: TRBV15
abundance: few
CDR3aa: CATSRTSNSNQPQHF

v_gene: TRBV15
abundance: many
CDR3aa: CATSREMLGRTGGGTQYF